This TCR beta chain derives from a study of early T cells in non-severe SARS-CoV-2 infection. About the study: Chains from this unsorted whole-blood bulk RNA could not be paired. Points from the study as a whole: Anti-spike CD8 specificities were favored by VDJdb matching, whose results missed private and CD4 specificities.

This clonotype was seen only a few times. Its antigen remains unidentified. TCRdb used MiXCR to reprocess the 5' RACE reads, holding one entry per CDR3 protein. The table shows about 81,000 distinct CDR3 sequences, with 5.5% to 7.5% occurring only once. The sample taken for sequencing was whole blood. This receptor was identified in an adult who was a healthcare worker with PCR-confirmed SARS-CoV-2 infection or an uninfected control (not recorded which).

This chain's CDR3 is CSAQDYQGQETQYF. DNA of the CDR3: TGCAGTGCTCAGGACTACCAGGGCCAAGAGACCCAGTACTTC. The rearrangement links TRBV20-1 to TRBJ2-5; possible D gene TRBD2, 6 bases. The CDR3 runs 14 residues. In germline, CDR1 is DFQATT, CDR2 SNEGSKA (reference sequence). Trimming shortened V by 5 bases and J by 1 base, and 14 bases separated the two germline ends.